In this sample, the clone carrying this T cell receptor (beta chain) turned up once. In Cohort 3, a recovered donor had either two negative PCRs, clearance, or symptom resolution. This CDR3 has 15 amino acids. CDR1 and CDR2 from the germline V gene are SGHRS and YFSETQ. The V gene lost 0 bases and the J gene lost 1 base, with 10 bases spanning the gap. This sample is part of a study of blood T cell repertoires in COVID-19. Study-wide background: COVID-19 samples, acute and convalescent, were from the United States, Italy and Spain. T cells, B-cell-depleted T cells, or PBMCs supplied cDNA or gDNA.

The authors' processing: Reference gene primer amplification gave estimated nucleated cell counts. Using immunoSEQ multiplex PCR, the repertoire was profiled, and TCRdb retains in-frame clones only, with some absent. V and J calls and clone size are as listed in that table; D and trimming were resolved from the DNA. Among 310,000 or so clones, around 90% were seen once, and the ten largest hold 0.9% to 1.2%. Material for sequencing was PBMCs or T cells enriched from blood (not recorded which). The genes are TRBV5-1 and TRBJ2-5; no definite D call. The origin of this receptor is a young woman who had recovered from COVID-19. The CDR3 nucleotides read TGCGCCAGCAGCTTGGCCGATCGAGGCCAAGAGACCCAGTACTTC. This sequence encodes CASSLADRGQETQYF.